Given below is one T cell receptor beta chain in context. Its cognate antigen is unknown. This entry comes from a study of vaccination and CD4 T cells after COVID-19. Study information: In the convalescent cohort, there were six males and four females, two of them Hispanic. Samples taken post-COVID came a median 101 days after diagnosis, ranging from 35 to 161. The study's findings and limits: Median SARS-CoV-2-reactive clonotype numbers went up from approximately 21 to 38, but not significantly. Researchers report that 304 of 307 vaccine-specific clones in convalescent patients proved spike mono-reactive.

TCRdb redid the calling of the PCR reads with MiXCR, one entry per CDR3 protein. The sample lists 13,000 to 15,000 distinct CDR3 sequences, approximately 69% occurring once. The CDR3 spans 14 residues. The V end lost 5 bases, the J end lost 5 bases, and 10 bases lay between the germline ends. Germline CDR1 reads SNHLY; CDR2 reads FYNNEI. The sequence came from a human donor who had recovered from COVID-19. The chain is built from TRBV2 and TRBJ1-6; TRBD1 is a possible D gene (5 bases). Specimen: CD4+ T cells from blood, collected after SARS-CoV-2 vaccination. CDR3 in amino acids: CASSSGTDNSPLHF. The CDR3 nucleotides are TGTGCCAGCAGTTCCGGGACGGATAATTCACCCCTCCACTTT.